This T cell receptor beta chain was sequenced during a study of T cell changes during pregnancy in multiple sclerosis. The method was immunoSEQ multiplex PCR; TCRdb's version includes in-frame clones alone and lacks a portion of them. Of roughly 39,000 clones listed, 90% are singletons. V lost 9 bases to trimming and J lost 2 bases, with 12 bases between them. The CDR3 length is 13 residues. The germline V gene has CDR1 MNHNY and CDR2 SVGAGI (reference sequence). This clone was picked up one time. Source: CD4+ T cells from peripheral blood mononuclear cells, taken in the first trimester of pregnancy. The chain links TRBV6-6 to TRBJ2-3; D is perhaps TRBD1 (6 bases). The source is a female donor in good health, enrolled as a control in a pregnancy study. Here the CDR3 reads CARAGAYTDTQYF. In DNA, the CDR3 is TGTGCCAGGGCAGGGGCGTACACAGATACGCAGTATTTT.